This TCR beta chain was observed in a study of early T cells in non-severe SARS-CoV-2 infection. Study-level information: Bulk RNA isolated from unsorted whole blood underwent sequencing; chains were not paired. General study points: Lookups in VDJdb leaned toward anti-spike CD8 responses and missed private and CD4 specificities.

There are many counts of this clonotype. Its specificity is unknown. cDNA molecules, individually, were tagged with unique molecular identifiers. TCRdb passed the 5' RACE reads through MiXCR, listing each CDR3 protein once. The table has just under 60,000 distinct CDR3 sequences, 7.7% seen once; the top ten hold 3% to 4%. The CDR3 covers 14 residues. Germline CDR1 reads SGHTA; CDR2 reads FQGTGA. With 1 base removed from V and 3 bases from J, the gap between germline ends came to 10 bases. The sample taken for sequencing was whole blood. The source of this sequence is an adult who was a healthcare worker with PCR-confirmed SARS-CoV-2 infection or an uninfected control (not recorded which). V and J are TRBV7-3 and TRBJ2-7; perhaps TRBD2 as D (6 bases). CDR3 sequence reads: CASSLIGGNYEQYF. The CDR3 nucleotides read TGTGCCAGCAGCTTAATCGGCGGGAACTACGAGCAGTACTTC. The variable domain in full, completed from reference TRBV7-3 and TRBJ2-7, reads GAGVSQTPSNKVTEKGKYVELRCDPISGHTALYWYRQSLGQGPEFLIYFQGTGAADDSGLPNDRFFAVRPEGSVSTLKIQRTERGDSAVYLCASSLIGGNYEQYFGPGTRLTVT.